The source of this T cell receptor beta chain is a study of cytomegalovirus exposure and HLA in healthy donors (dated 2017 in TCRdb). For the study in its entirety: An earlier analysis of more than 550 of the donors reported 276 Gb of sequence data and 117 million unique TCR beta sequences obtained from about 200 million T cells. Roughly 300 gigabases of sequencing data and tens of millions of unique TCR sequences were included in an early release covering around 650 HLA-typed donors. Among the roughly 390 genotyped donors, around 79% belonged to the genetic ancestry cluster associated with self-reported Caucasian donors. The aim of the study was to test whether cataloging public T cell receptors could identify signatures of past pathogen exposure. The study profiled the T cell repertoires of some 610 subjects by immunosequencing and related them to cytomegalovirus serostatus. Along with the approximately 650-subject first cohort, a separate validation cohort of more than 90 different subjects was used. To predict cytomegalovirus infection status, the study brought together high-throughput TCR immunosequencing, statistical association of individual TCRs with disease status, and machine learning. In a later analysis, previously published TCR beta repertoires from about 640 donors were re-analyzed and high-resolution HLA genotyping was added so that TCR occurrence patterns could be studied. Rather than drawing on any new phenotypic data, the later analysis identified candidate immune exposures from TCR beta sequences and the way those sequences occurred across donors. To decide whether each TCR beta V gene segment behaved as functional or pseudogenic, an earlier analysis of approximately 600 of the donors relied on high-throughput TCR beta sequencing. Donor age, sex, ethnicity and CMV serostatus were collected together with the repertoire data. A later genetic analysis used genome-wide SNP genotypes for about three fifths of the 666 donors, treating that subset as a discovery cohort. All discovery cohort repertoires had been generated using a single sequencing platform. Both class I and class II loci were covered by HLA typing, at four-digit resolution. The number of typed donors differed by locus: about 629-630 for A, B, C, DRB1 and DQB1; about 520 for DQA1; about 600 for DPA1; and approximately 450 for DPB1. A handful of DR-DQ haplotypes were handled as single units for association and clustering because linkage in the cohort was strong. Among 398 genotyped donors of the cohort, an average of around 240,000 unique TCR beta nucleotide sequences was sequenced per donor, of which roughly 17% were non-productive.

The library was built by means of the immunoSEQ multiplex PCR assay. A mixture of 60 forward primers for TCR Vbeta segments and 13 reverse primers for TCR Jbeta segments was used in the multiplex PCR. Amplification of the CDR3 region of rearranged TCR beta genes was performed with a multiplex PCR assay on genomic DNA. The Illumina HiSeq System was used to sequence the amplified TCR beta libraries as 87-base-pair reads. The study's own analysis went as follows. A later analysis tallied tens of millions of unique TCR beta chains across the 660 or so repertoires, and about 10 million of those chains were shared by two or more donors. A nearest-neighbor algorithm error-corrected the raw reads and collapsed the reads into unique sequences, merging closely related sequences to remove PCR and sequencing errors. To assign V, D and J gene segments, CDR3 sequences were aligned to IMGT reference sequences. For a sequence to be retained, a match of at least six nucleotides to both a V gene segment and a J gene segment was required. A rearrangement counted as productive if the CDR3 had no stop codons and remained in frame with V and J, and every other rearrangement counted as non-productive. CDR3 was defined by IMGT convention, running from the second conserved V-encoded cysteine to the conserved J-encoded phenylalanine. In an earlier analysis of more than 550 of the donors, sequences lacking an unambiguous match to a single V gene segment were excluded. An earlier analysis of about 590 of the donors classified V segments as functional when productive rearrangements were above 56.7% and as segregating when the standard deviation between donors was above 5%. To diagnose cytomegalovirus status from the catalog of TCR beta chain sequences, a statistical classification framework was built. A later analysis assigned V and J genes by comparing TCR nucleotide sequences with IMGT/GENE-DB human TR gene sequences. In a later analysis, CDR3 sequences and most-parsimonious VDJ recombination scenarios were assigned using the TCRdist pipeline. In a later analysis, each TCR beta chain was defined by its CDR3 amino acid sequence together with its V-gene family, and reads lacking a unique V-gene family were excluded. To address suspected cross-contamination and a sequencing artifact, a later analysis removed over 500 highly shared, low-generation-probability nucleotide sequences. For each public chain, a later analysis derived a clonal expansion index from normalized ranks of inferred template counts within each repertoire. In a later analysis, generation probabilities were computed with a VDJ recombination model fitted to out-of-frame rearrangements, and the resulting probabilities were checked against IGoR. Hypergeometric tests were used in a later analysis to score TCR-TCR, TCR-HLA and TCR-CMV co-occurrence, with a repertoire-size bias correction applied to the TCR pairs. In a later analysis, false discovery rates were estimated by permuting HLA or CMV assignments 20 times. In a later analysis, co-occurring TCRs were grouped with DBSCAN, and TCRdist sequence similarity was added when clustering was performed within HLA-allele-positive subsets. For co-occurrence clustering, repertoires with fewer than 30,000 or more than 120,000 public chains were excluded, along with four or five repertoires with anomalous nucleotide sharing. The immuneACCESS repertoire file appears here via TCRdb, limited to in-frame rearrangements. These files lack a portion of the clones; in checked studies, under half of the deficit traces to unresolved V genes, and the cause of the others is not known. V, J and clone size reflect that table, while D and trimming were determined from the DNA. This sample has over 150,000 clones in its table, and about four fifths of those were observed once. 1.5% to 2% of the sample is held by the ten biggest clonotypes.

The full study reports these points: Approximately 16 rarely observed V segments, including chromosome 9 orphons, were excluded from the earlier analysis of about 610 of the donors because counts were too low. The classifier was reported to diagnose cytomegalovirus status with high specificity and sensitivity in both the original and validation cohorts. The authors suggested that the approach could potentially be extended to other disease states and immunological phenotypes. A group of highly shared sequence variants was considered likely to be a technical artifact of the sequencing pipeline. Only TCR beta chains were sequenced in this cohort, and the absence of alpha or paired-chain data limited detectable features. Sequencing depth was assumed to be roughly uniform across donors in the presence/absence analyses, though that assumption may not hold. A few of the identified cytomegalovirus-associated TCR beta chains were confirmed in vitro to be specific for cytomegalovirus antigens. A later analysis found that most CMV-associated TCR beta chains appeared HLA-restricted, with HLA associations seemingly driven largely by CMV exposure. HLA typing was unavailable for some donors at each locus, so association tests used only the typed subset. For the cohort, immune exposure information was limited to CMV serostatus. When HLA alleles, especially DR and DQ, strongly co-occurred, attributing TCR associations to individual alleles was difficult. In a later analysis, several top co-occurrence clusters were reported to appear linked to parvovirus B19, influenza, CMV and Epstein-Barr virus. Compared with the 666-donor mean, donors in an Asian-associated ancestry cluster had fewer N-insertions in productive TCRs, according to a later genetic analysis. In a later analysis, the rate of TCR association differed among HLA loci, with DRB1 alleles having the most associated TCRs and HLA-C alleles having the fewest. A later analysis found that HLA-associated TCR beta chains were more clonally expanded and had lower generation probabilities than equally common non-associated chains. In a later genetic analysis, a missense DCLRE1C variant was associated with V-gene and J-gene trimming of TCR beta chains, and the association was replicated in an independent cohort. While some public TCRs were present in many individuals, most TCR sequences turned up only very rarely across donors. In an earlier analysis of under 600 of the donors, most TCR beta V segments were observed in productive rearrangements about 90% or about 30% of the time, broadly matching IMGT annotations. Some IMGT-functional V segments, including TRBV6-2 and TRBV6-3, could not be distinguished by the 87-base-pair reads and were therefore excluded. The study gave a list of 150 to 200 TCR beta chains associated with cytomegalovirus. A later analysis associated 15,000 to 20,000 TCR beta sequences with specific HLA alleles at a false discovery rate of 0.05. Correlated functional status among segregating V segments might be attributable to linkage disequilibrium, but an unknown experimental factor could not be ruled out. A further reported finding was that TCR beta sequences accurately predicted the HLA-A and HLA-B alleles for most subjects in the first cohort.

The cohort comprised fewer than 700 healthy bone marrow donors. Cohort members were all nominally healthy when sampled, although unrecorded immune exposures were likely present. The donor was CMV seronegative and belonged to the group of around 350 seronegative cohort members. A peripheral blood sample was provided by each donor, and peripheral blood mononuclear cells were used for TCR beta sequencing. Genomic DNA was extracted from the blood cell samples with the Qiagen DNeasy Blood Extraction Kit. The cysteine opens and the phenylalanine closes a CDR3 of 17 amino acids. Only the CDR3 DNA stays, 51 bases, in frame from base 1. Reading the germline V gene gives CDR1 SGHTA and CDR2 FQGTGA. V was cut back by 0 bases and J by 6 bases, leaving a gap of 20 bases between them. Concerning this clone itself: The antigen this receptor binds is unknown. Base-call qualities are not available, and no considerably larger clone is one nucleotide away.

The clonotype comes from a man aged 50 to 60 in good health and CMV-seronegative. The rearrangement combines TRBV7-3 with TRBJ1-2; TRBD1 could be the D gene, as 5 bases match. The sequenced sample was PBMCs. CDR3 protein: CASSLTGAGEIRDGYTF. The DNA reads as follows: TGTGCCAGCAGCTTAACTGGTGCGGGGGAGATAAGGGATGGCTACACCTTC.